The 21 T cell receptor beta chains reported below all come from one sample, sequenced in a study of human T cells and chemical hapten exposure. Time point of the sample: patch test 1, 2 weeks after DPC sensitization. Treatment given: therapeutic diphenylcyclopropenone sensitization with weekly scalp DPC. Each CDR3 protein gets one entry after TCRdb re-called the RACE reads with MiXCR. The data hold 350,000 or so distinct CDR3 sequences, with around 7% observed a single time. The material was whole blood, obtained in connection with sensitization to the hapten diphenylcyclopropenone (DPC). Receptors originate from a woman aged 18-30 years with alopecia areata. Some clones in this sample may be carry-over from other donors' samples.

The chain joins TRBV6-2 or TRBV6-3 to TRBJ2-5; tentatively, D is TRBD2 (6 bases). Trimming cost V 5 bases and J 5 bases, with 18 bases left between them. Germline lookup yields CDR1 MNHEY and CDR2 SVGEGT. The CDR3 sequence is 15 residues long. CDR3 sequence: CASSGEGLFGETQYF. CDR3 nucleotides: TGTGCCAGCAGTGGGGAAGGACTATTCGGGGAGACCCAGTACTTC.

This sequence joins TRBV10-3 and TRBJ2-1, with 9 bases that match TRBD2. The ends lost 2 bases at V and 3 bases at J; junction bases unmatched: 8. This CDR3 spans 17 amino acids. CDR1 is ENHRY and CDR2 is SYGVKD in the germline V gene. The CDR3 nucleotides read TGTGCCATCAGTGAGACACTAGGACTAGCGATCTACAATGAGCAGTTCTTC. Its translation: CAISETLGLAIYNEQFF.

This clonotype appeared many times. CDR3 nucleotide sequence: TGTGCCATCAGAAGGACTAGCGAAAGCACCGGGGAGCTGTTTTTT. Amino acids: CAIRRTSESTGELFF. This sequence joins TRBV10-3 and TRBJ2-2, with 9 bases identical to TRBD2. The CDR3 is made up of 15 amino acids. V lost 6 bases and J lost 4; bases outside the gene matches: 6. CDR1 is ENHRY, CDR2 SYGVKD, per germline.

The V gene is TRBV4-3, the J gene TRBJ1-1; D is undetermined. The germline gives CDR1 LGHNA, CDR2 YSLEER. There are 16 residues in the CDR3. V lost 0 bases and J lost 5, with 16 bases in between. The DNA for the CDR3 is TGCGCCAGCAGCCAAGATCGCGGAGGTACGAGGACTGAAGCTTTCTTT. Protein sequence: CASSQDRGGTRTEAFF.

This clonotype was counted only a few times. DNA of the CDR3: TGCGCCAGCAGCTTGGGGCCAGTGGGCAATCAGCCCCAGCATTTT. As protein: CASSLGPVGNQPQHF. The chain employs TRBV5-1 and TRBJ1-5; D not certain. Germline V gene data show CDR1 as SGHRS and CDR2 as YFSETQ. The germline V and J ends were trimmed by 0 bases and 2 bases, with 9 bases remaining between them. CDR3 length: 15 amino acids.

This clonotype has a handful of counts. The V and J genes are TRBV19 and TRBJ1-5, with 11 positions matching TRBD1. CDR1 is LNHDA, CDR2 SQIVND, per germline (reference sequence). CDR3 length equals 17 residues. After removal of 7 bases from V and 2 bases from J, the junction contained 10 bases not matched to a gene. CDR3 loop: CASTPGTGGVGNQPQHF. As DNA, the CDR3 is TGTGCCAGTACTCCCGGGACAGGGGGTGTTGGCAATCAGCCCCAGCATTTT.

The CDR3 spells CASSLILENIQYF. The CDR3 DNA sequence: TGTGCCAGCAGCTTGATACTCGAAAACATTCAGTACTTC. The genes are TRBV5-6 and TRBJ2-4; D remains unclear. Germline V gene lookup returns CDR1 SGHDT and CDR2 YYEEEE. CDR3 length: 13 residues. V was clipped by 1 base and J by 5 bases, with 7 bases between them.

Only a few counts were recorded for this clonotype. This chain connects TRBV20-1 to TRBJ1-3; D is unclear. Germline CDR1 DFQATT, CDR2 SNEGSKA (reference sequence). The CDR3 runs 17 residues. Trimming stripped 5 bases from V and 0 bases from J, with 20 bases between. In DNA form, the CDR3 reads TGCAGTGCTCGAACTCACGGCAACAGAGACTCTGGAAACACCATATATTTT. Amino acid sequence: CSARTHGNRDSGNTIYF.

The chain is built from TRBV25-1 and TRBJ1-4, with D unresolved. Germline CDR1 reads MGHDK; CDR2 reads SYGVNS. Between the trimmed V and J ends, which lost 5 bases and 0 bases, there was a span of 13 bases. The CDR3 length is 16 residues. The CDR3 sequence: CASSPRTVATNEKLFF. The CDR3 DNA reads TGTGCCAGCAGTCCACGGACCGTTGCAACTAATGAAAAACTGTTTTTT.

This clonotype was seen only a few times. V and J are TRBV7-2 and TRBJ1-6; D is uncertain. This CDR3 has 15 amino acids. V lost 5 bases, J lost 6 bases, and 14 bases lay in between. CDR1 and CDR2 (germline): SGHTA, FQGNSA. The CDR3 nucleotides are TGTGCCAGCAGCCGACTCACTGTTGCTAATTCACCCCTCCACTTT. Translating it yields CASSRLTVANSPLHF.

To note about this clonotype: Being one base from a much bigger clone, this may be a read error. The chain uses TRBV5-4 and TRBJ2-6; D possibly corresponds to TRBD1 (6 bases). The CDR3 is made up of 15 amino acids. Trimming left V 2 bases short and J 2 bases short, with 8 bases between. Germline CDR1 SGHNT, CDR2 YYREEE (reference sequence). The CDR3 coding sequence is TGTGCCAGCAGCTTACCAGGGGCTGGGGCCAACGTCCTGACTTTC. It yields the protein CASSLPGAGANVLTF. Variable domain in full (rest from reference TRBV5-4 and TRBJ2-6): ETGVTQSPTHLIKTRGQQVTLRCSSQSGHNTVSWYQQALGQGPQFIFQYYREEENGRGNFPPRFSGLQFPNYSSELNVNALELDDSALYLCASSLPGAGANVLTFGAGSRLTVL.

This clonotype was detected ten times or more. The genes are TRBV12-3 or TRBV12-4 and TRBJ2-7; the D call may be TRBD1 or TRBD2 (6 bases each). Between the trimmed V and J ends, which lost 6 bases and 7 bases, there was a span of 19 bases. The CDR3 has 14 residues. The CDR3 reads CASSPRSRGEEQYF. The CDR3 nucleotides read TGTGCCAGCAGCCCCAGAAGTAGGGGGGAAGAGCAGTACTTC.

This clonotype was counted between two and nine times. The rearrangement links TRBV7-9 to TRBJ2-3; 8 bases fit TRBD2. The junction had 8 bases not matched to a gene; V was cut back by 4 bases and J by 2 bases. Germline V gene lookup returns CDR1 SEHNR and CDR2 FQNEAQ (reference sequence). CDR3 length: 16 residues. The CDR3, as DNA: TGTGCCAGCAGCTCAACCGGGACTAGGTACACAGATACGCAGTATTTT. It yields the protein CASSSTGTRYTDTQYF.

Only a few counts were recorded for this clonotype. The V gene is TRBV6-2 or TRBV6-3, the J gene TRBJ2-2, with D perhaps matching TRBD1 (6 bases). Germline-derived CDR1 and CDR2 are MNHEY and SVGEGT. Trimming stripped 0 bases from V and 3 bases from J, with 14 bases between. The CDR3 spans 17 residues. The CDR3 spells CASSYSETGHDTGELFF. DNA of the CDR3: TGTGCCAGCAGTTACTCGGAGACAGGCCACGACACCGGGGAGCTGTTTTTT.

This clonotype was seen at least ten times. The rearrangement uses TRBV20-1 and TRBJ2-7; D is perhaps TRBD1 (6 bases). The V gene's germline CDR1 is DFQATT and CDR2 SNEGSKA (reference sequence). V was pared by 0 bases and J by 0 bases, with 15 bases between. This CDR3 region has 16 residues. The CDR3 coding sequence is TGCAGTGCTAGAGATAGGGGGACACCGAGCTCCTACGAGCAGTACTTC. This encodes CSARDRGTPSSYEQYF.

The chain recombines TRBV10-3 with TRBJ1-6; D is uncertain. This CDR3 region has 14 residues. Per the germline V gene, CDR1 is ENHRY and CDR2 is SYGVKD. Deletions cut 4 bases from V and 6 bases from J, with 10 bases between. DNA of the CDR3: TGTGCCATCAGTGGGGTCGAAGGTAATTCACCCCTCCACTTT. The encoded protein is CAISGVEGNSPLHF.

The genes are TRBV2 and TRBJ1-1, with D possibly being TRBD1 (5 bases). Trimming cost V 4 bases and J 4 bases, with 13 bases left between them. Germline-derived CDR1 and CDR2 are SNHLY and FYNNEI. The CDR3 contains 14 residues. The CDR3 reads CASSGPDTGTEAFF. CDR3 coding DNA: TGTGCCAGCAGTGGTCCGGACACGGGCACTGAAGCTTTCTTT.

This clonotype was counted only a few times. V usage is TRBV4-2 and J usage is TRBJ2-7, with D uncertain. CDR3 length equals 14 residues. Per germline, CDR1 LGHNA and CDR2 YNFKEQ. V lost 0 bases, J lost 5 bases, and 11 bases lay in between. CDR3 DNA sequence: TGTGCCAGCAGCCAAGATCTACGCTGGGACGAGCAGTACTTC. Translated: CASSQDLRWDEQYF.

This chain joins TRBV12-1 and TRBJ1-1; the DNA was not compared with TRBD1, the D call given in the table. TRBV12-1 is labeled a pseudogene. The CDR3 is 12 amino acids. The CDR3 loop is CASSPPGECAFF. DNA for the CDR3: TGTGCCAGCAGCCCGCCAGGGGAGTGCGCTTTCTTT.

This chain joins TRBV7-9 and TRBJ1-2; D ambiguous. V was trimmed by 3 bases and J by 7 bases, leaving 12 bases between them. CDR3 length: 13 residues. Germline V lookup: CDR1 SEHNR, CDR2 FQNEAQ (reference sequence). This CDR3 reads CASSFEVLPGYTF. The CDR3 DNA follows: TGTGCCAGCAGCTTTGAAGTCTTGCCTGGCTACACCTTC.

CDR3 sequence: CASSPRGSGDQETQYF. The CDR3 nucleotides read TGTGCCAGCAGTCCCCGGGGTAGCGGGGACCAAGAGACCCAGTACTTC. J is TRBJ2-5 and V is TRBV28, with 8 bases that match TRBD2. Per germline, CDR1 MDHEN and CDR2 SYDVKM. The CDR3 is made up of 16 amino acids. J was trimmed by 0 bases and V by 5 bases; bases with no gene match: 8. The whole variable domain, filled in from reference TRBV28 and TRBJ2-5, reads DVKVTQSSRYLVKRTGEKVFLECVQDMDHENMFWYRQDPGLGLRLIYFSYDVKMKEKGDIPEGYSVSREKKERFSLILESASTNQTSMYLCASSPRGSGDQETQYFGPGTRLLVL.